The clone carrying this TCR beta chain was observed a single time. Its antigen is unidentified. This sample is part of a study of shared clonotypes between healthy human individuals. About the study: Sampling drew on donors who were two women and a few men aged 18 to 49. Study-level results: Among non-shared clonotypes, generation probabilities were lower than among those shared by all four donors.

Once extracted for a subset, genomic DNA was divided evenly among several immunoSEQ plates. Authors' methods: Sequence data from immunoSEQ were junction-only and lacked quality scores; consequently, filtering differed. TCRdb keeps only in-frame clones here, not all; method: immunoSEQ multiplex PCR. V, J and clone size are taken as reported in that table, and D and trimming were inferred from the DNA itself. The profile shows about 2 million clones, approximately 95% of them singletons. Trimming took 5 bases from V and 6 from J; bases not matched to a gene: 12. This CDR3 has 17 residues. Germline CDR1 LNHDA, CDR2 SQIVND (reference sequence).

This clonotype was obtained from a man aged 18 to 29 in good health. V is TRBV19 and J is TRBJ1-4; 10 bases map to TRBD1. Sequenced: naive CD4+ T cells sorted from blood. As to subset: CD45RA+ positively selected. The CDR3 spells CASSSLGTGERDEKLFF. The CDR3 DNA is TGTGCCAGTAGTTCGTTGGGGACAGGGGAGCGGGATGAAAAACTGTTTTTT.